This T cell receptor beta chain was found in a study of radiotherapy plus CTLA-4 blockade in lung cancer. Study-wide points: It was early blood T cell clone dynamics, with interferon-beta, that reportedly best predicted response.

As concerns this clone: Its specificity is not known.

CDR1 is SGDLS and CDR2 is YYNGEE in the germline V gene. Trimming took off 0 bases at V and 0 bases at J, with 12 bases between the two ends. This CDR3 spans 16 amino acids. Measured with immunoSEQ multiplex PCR; TCRdb has only the in-frame clones, and not every one. The profile covers 45,000 or so clones, with approximately 76% appearing a single time and approximately 8.3% taken by the ten largest. Patients with chemo-refractory metastatic non-small-cell lung cancer received focal radiation plus CTLA-4 blockade with ipilimumab. The receptor comes from a human donor with non-small cell lung cancer who had stable disease on radiotherapy plus ipilimumab. The starting material was peripheral blood, obtained from a patient treated with radiotherapy plus ipilimumab. V is TRBV9 and J is TRBJ1-1; perhaps TRBD1 as D (6 bases). The CDR3: CASSVGSGALNTEAFF. CDR3 in DNA: TGTGCCAGCAGCGTAGGCTCAGGGGCGTTGAACACTGAAGCTTTCTTT.